This TCR beta chain was obtained from a study of T cells in Graves' hyperthyroidism and ophthalmopathy. The length of the CDR3 is 17 residues. With V trimmed by 0 bases and J by 5 bases, 7 bases remained unmatched. Authors of the study amplified TCR beta CDR3 regions from RNA transcripts. Carried out on the TCR CDR3, a first-round RT-PCR used the HTBI primer set. TCRdb called the multiplex PCR reads again in MiXCR, with one record for every CDR3 protein. The table lists some 460,000 distinct CDR3 sequences, 15% to 19% of them singletons. The sample holds one count of this clonotype. Diagnosis of hyperthyroidism was new in patients aged 18 to 65, and its duration was under 2 months. Criteria for exclusion of patients were uncontrolled infection, other autoimmune disease, pregnancy or lactation. Each diagnosis was grounded in clinical symptoms, serum thyroxine and TRAb, thyroid ultrasound, and orbital computed tomography. PBMCs stemmed from more than 7.5 ml fresh peripheral blood.

The chain recombines TRBV12-3 or TRBV12-4 with TRBJ2-5, with 12 bases fitting TRBD2. Sequencing was carried out using blood. The TCR was taken from a woman aged 18-29 years with Graves' hyperthyroidism. The CDR3 is CASSLALGLAGRETQYF. CDR3 coding DNA: TGTGCCAGCAGTTTAGCGCTGGGACTAGCGGGTCGTGAGACCCAGTACTTC.